The next 8 T cell receptor beta chains were all read from a single sample in a study of neoadjuvant anti-PD-1 for oral cavity cancer. Data came from immunoSEQ multiplex PCR; TCRdb stores just in-frame clones and leaves some out. The sample lists about 6,700 clones; 47% were seen once. Specimen: tumor tissue, collected before nivolumab (anti-PD-1) treatment. The source is a person aged 35-79 years with oral cavity squamous cell carcinoma.

V is TRBV5-1 and J is TRBJ2-3; 8 bases are a match to TRBD2. The CDR3 has 16 amino acids. Germline loops: CDR1 SGHRS, CDR2 YFSETQ. V was pared by 0 bases and J by 4 bases, with 7 bases of the junction left unmatched. The CDR3 DNA sequence: TGCGCCAGCAGCTTGGGGGTAGCGGGGAGGTCAGATACGCAGTATTTT. Translating it yields CASSLGVAGRSDTQYF.

This clone is medium-sized in the sample. J is TRBJ2-5 and V is TRBV6-5, with 12 nucleotides matching TRBD2. Germline CDR1 and CDR2: MNHEY and SVGAGI. V was pared by 0 bases and J by 9 bases, with 2 bases of the junction left unmatched. The CDR3 is 14 amino acids. The CDR3 reads CASSYSGLAGAQYF. CDR3 coding DNA: TGTGCCAGCAGTTACTCGGGACTAGCGGGTGCCCAGTACTTC.

This rearrangement joins TRBV25-1 to TRBJ2-1; D is undetermined. This CDR3 has 11 residues. Trimming shortened V by 4 bases and J by 3 bases, and 1 base separated the two germline ends. Germline values: CDR1 MGHDK, CDR2 SYGVNS. Here the CDR3 DNA reads TGTGCCAGCAGTGTCTACAATGAGCAGTTCTTC. Translation gives CASSVYNEQFF.

The sample holds a few counts of this clone. This chain links TRBV28 with TRBJ1-1; no firm D call. Germline CDR1 reads MDHEN; CDR2 reads SYDVKM. The ends were cut back, 3 bases at V and 11 bases at J, with 13 bases in the middle. The CDR3 consists of 12 residues. The CDR3 protein is CASSLRATPAFF. Written as DNA, the CDR3 is TGTGCCAGCAGTTTGCGGGCAACTCCTGCTTTCTTT.

The V gene is TRBV10-3, the J gene TRBJ1-2, with 7 positions matching TRBD1. Trimming cost V 5 bases and J 6 bases; bases outside gene matches: 6. The germline V gene encodes CDR1 ENHRY and CDR2 SYGVKD. The CDR3 contains 13 residues. DNA for the CDR3: TGTGCCATCAGTAAAGACAGGGTGGATGGCTACACCTTC. It is translated as CAISKDRVDGYTF.

This clone has only one observation. The rearrangement uses TRBV2 and TRBJ2-3, with TRBD2 identical over 9 bases. The V segment lost 8 bases and the J segment 1 base; nucleotides outside the gene matches: 7. The CDR3 sequence is 15 residues long. The germline V gene encodes CDR1 SNHLY and CDR2 FYNNEI. The CDR3 sequence: CASERLAVRTDTQYF. DNA of the CDR3: TGTGCCAGCGAGAGACTAGCGGTGCGCACAGATACGCAGTATTTT. Drawing the rest from reference TRBV2 and TRBJ2-3, the complete variable domain is EPEVTQTPSHQVTQMGQEVILRCVPISNHLYFYWYRQILGQKVEFLVSFYNNEISEKSEIFDDQFSVERPDGSNFTLKIRSTKLEDSAMYFCASERLAVRTDTQYFGPGTRLTVL.

The gene calls are TRBV30 and TRBJ1-6; D is possibly TRBD1 (5 bases). Trimming removed 0 bases at V and 7 bases at J, with 10 bases between. CDR1 and CDR2 from the germline V gene are GTSNPN and SVGIG (reference sequence). This CDR3 has 14 amino acids. CDR3 DNA sequence: TGTGCCTGGAGTGTATGGGGGGGAAATTCACCCCTCCACTTT. Translated, it gives CAWSVWGGNSPLHF.

The chain recombines TRBV30 with TRBJ2-3; tentatively, D is TRBD1 or TRBD2 (5 bases each). This CDR3 is built from 15 residues. Trimming removed 0 bases at V and 0 bases at J, with 10 bases between. From germline, CDR1 is GTSNPN and CDR2 SVGIG (reference sequence). In DNA form, the CDR3 reads TGTGCCTGGAGTGTGGTCGGGGCTAGCACAGATACGCAGTATTTT. It translates to CAWSVVGASTDTQYF.